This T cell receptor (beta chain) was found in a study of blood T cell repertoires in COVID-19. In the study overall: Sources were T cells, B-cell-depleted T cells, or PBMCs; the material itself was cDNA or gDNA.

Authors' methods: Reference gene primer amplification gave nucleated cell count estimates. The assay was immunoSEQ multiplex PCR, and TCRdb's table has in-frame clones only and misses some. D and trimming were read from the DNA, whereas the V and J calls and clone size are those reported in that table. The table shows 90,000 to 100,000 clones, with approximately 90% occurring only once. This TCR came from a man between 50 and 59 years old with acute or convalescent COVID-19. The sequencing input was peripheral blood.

As DNA, the CDR3 is TGTGCCAGCAGCATCAGGGGGGAGCAGTACTTC. Translation gives CASSIRGEQYF. This rearrangement joins TRBV5-5 to TRBJ2-7; 7 bases map to TRBD1. CDR3 length: 11 amino acids. V lost 4 bases to trimming and J lost 7 bases; unmatched junction nucleotides: 2. Germline V gene data show CDR1 as SGHKS and CDR2 as YYEKEE (reference sequence). Full variable domain (missing parts from reference TRBV5-5 and TRBJ2-7): DAGVTQSPTHLIKTRGQQVTLRCSPISGHKSVSWYQQVLGQGPQFIFQYYEKEERGRGNFPDRFSARQFPNYSSELNVNALLLGDSALYLCASSIRGEQYFGPGTRLTVT.